Each of the 26 T cell receptor beta chains below was sequenced from the same sample in a study of lymphopenia after photon versus proton radiotherapy. Clones were read by immunoSEQ multiplex PCR, and TCRdb kept only the in-frame ones, dropping some. Here the sample spans some 70,000 clones, 75% to 90% being singletons. Sequenced material: peripheral blood, taken from a patient treated with proton-based radiotherapy. All receptors come from an elderly man with esophageal cancer.

This clone was found once. The chain employs TRBV15 and TRBJ2-5; D gene unclear. V was clipped by 0 bases and J by 3 bases, with 5 bases between them. Looked up from germline, CDR1 is LNHNV and CDR2 is YYDKDF (reference sequence). CDR3 size: 13 residues. CDR3 in DNA: TGTGCCACCAGCAGAGAAAGAAAAGAGACCCAGTACTTC. It translates to CATSRERKETQYF.

The chain links TRBV27 to TRBJ1-2, with a possible D match to TRBD1 (6 bases). Germline assignment: CDR1 MNHEY and CDR2 SMNVEV (reference sequence). The CDR3 has 13 residues. Trimming removed 8 bases at V and 3 bases at J, with 13 bases between. CDR3 nucleotides: TGTGCCAGCGGCCTGGGGGGCGACTATGGCTACACCTTC. It specifies CASGLGGDYGYTF.

The chain employs TRBV2 and TRBJ2-7; D not resolved. Germline CDR1 and CDR2: SNHLY and FYNNEI. Trimming took off 3 bases at V and 2 bases at J, with 2 bases between the two ends. The CDR3 has 11 residues. The CDR3 sequence: CASSDPYEQYF. The CDR3 coding sequence is TGTGCCAGCAGTGATCCCTACGAGCAGTACTTC.

The chain employs TRBV2 and TRBJ2-5, with TRBD2 as a possible D gene (5 bases). V dropped 8 bases and J dropped 3 bases, with 10 bases sitting between them. CDR3 length: 12 residues. CDR1 SNHLY and CDR2 FYNNEI come from the germline V gene. The CDR3 region has the DNA TGTGCCAGCGGACTCCTAGAAGAGACCCAGTACTTC. Translating it yields CASGLLEETQYF.

This clone appeared a few times. The CDR3 sequence is CASSLLSLANYGYTF. The CDR3 DNA is TGTGCCAGCAGCTTATTGTCACTGGCTAACTATGGCTACACCTTC. V gene TRBV11-2 combines with J gene TRBJ1-2; no clear D. Trimming shortened V by 2 bases and J by 0 bases, and 10 bases separated the two germline ends. CDR1 and CDR2 (germline): SGHAT, FQNNGV. The CDR3 sequence is 15 residues long.

This clone appeared once. This chain links TRBV1 with TRBJ2-7; the table calls TRBD2, which could not be checked here. TRBV1 is marked as a pseudogene. There are 17 residues in the CDR3. CDR3 sequence: CTSSLGPGLLSSYEQYF. The CDR3 DNA is TGCACCAGCAGCCTCGGCCCGGGACTCCTCAGCTCCTACGAGCAGTACTTC.

The chain links TRBV2 to TRBJ1-1; D not certain. The CDR3 has 11 residues. The germline V gene has CDR1 SNHLY and CDR2 FYNNEI. With 5 bases removed from V and 6 bases from J, the gap between germline ends came to 7 bases. The CDR3 nucleotides read TGTGCCAGCAGTTTGACCGCTGAAGCTTTCTTT. This gives the protein CASSLTAEAFF.

V is TRBV6-1 and J is TRBJ2-7, with D uncertain. The CDR3 is 11 amino acids. Trimming took 5 bases from V and 2 from J, leaving 4 bases between them. Per the germline V gene, CDR1 is MNHNS and CDR2 is SASEGT. The CDR3 bases are TGTGCCAGCAGTTTCACCTACGAGCAGTACTTC. This codes for CASSFTYEQYF.

CDR3 nucleotide sequence: TGTGCCAGCAGCTTGGATGTATCATCCTACGAGCAGTACTTC. Encoded protein: CASSLDVSSYEQYF. The chain carries TRBV5-4 and TRBJ2-7; D gene uncertain. This CDR3 contains 14 residues. Germline V gene data show CDR1 as SGHNT and CDR2 as YYREEE (reference sequence). Trimming stripped 0 bases from V and 1 base from J, with 8 bases between.

The V call is TRBV9, the J call TRBJ1-3; TRBD1 aligns across 7 bases. V lost 2 bases to trimming and J lost 0 bases; unmatched junction nucleotides: 2. Germline V CDR1 and CDR2: SGDLS, YYNGEE. The CDR3 consists of 15 residues. In DNA, the CDR3 is TGTGCCAGCAGCGTCAGACAGGGCTCTGGAAACACCATATATTTT. Amino acid sequence: CASSVRQGSGNTIYF.

This clone was detected only once. The rearrangement uses TRBV4-3 and TRBJ1-2, with a weak D call TRBD1 (5 bases). The V end was cut by 3 bases, the J end by 0 bases, with 8 bases between. Germline V gives CDR1 LGHNA, CDR2 YSLEER. The CDR3 covers 14 residues. CDR3 sequence reads: CASSQETANYGYTF. The CDR3 DNA reads as TGCGCCAGCAGCCAGGAGACAGCTAACTATGGCTACACCTTC.

This sequence joins TRBV7-7 and TRBJ2-2, with 8 bases matching TRBD2. V shed 6 bases, J shed 0 bases, and the junction held 6 bases outside the gene matches. Germline V CDR1 and CDR2: SSHAT, FNYEAQ (reference sequence). CDR3 length: 16 residues. CDR3: CASSPTSASNTGELFF. The CDR3 nucleotides read TGTGCCAGCAGTCCGACTAGCGCCTCGAACACCGGGGAGCTGTTTTTT.

The chain is built from TRBV27 and TRBJ2-7, with 7 bases fitting TRBD1. The CDR3 spans 12 residues. The junction had 5 bases not matched to a gene; V was cut back by 6 bases and J by 6 bases. Germline V gene lookup returns CDR1 MNHEY and CDR2 SMNVEV (reference sequence). CDR3 protein: CASRTGHSEQYF. The CDR3 DNA is TGTGCCAGCAGGACAGGGCATAGCGAGCAGTACTTC.

This sequence joins TRBV7-2 and TRBJ1-5; tentative D call: TRBD1 (5 bases). Germline V gives CDR1 SGHTA, CDR2 FQGNSA. The length of the CDR3 is 16 residues. V was shortened by 5 bases and J by 0 bases, with 14 bases between the two germline ends. The CDR3 DNA sequence: TGTGCCAGCAGCCCAGTTGGGGGTATTAGCAATCAGCCCCAGCATTTT. Its translation: CASSPVGGISNQPQHF.

The genes are TRBV29-1 and TRBJ2-1; D ambiguous. The V gene's germline CDR1 is SQVTM and CDR2 ANQGSEA. V shed 0 bases and J shed 2 bases, with 5 bases lying between them. The CDR3 is made up of 13 amino acids. The CDR3: CSVEEVAYNEQFF. In nucleotides, the CDR3 is TGCAGCGTTGAAGAGGTGGCCTACAATGAGCAGTTCTTC.

The chain uses TRBV7-2 and TRBJ1-1; 7 bases are shared with TRBD1. Germline lookup yields CDR1 SGHTA and CDR2 FQGNSA. The V segment lost 4 bases and the J segment 1 base; nucleotides outside the gene matches: 3. This CDR3 comprises 14 residues. CDR3 region: CASSSGQPNTEAFF. The CDR3 bases are TGTGCCAGCAGCTCGGGACAGCCGAACACTGAAGCTTTCTTT.

The chain has TRBV7-8 and TRBJ1-2; D gene ambiguous. V shed 2 bases and J shed 8 bases, with 9 bases lying between them. Germline V gene lookup returns CDR1 SGHVS and CDR2 FQNEAQ. The CDR3 runs to 12 residues. CDR3 protein: CASSLYVTGYTF. DNA of the CDR3: TGTGCCAGCAGCTTATACGTCACGGGCTACACCTTC.

The rearrangement joins TRBV14 to TRBJ2-7; D remains unclear. The ends were cut back, 5 bases at V and 5 bases at J, with 13 bases in the middle. Germline assignment: CDR1 SGHDN and CDR2 FVKESK. The CDR3 covers 13 residues. The CDR3 DNA follows: TGTGCCAGCAGCTCCCTGACCCGGAACGAGCAGTACTTC. Residues: CASSSLTRNEQYF.

The V call is TRBV28, the J call TRBJ1-2; D gene unclear. Trimming cost V 11 bases and J 6 bases, with 16 bases left between them. The CDR3 extends over 12 amino acids. The germline gives CDR1 MDHEN, CDR2 SYDVKM. The chain's CDR3 is CACEGQRDGYTF. The CDR3 bases are TGTGCCTGTGAGGGTCAGAGGGATGGCTACACCTTC.

The gene calls are TRBV9 and TRBJ1-4; D is ambiguous. With 1 base removed from V and 6 bases from J, the gap between germline ends came to 10 bases. The CDR3 contains 14 residues. Germline V gives CDR1 SGDLS, CDR2 YYNGEE. CDR3 amino acids: CASSVPDAHEKLFF. In DNA form, the CDR3 reads TGTGCCAGCAGCGTACCAGACGCCCATGAAAAACTGTTTTTT.

V and J are TRBV11-2 and TRBJ2-5; D is possibly TRBD2 (5 bases). V was clipped by 0 bases and J by 2 bases, with 16 bases between them. Germline CDR1 is SGHAT and CDR2 is FQNNGV. The CDR3 totals 17 residues. DNA for the CDR3: TGTGCCAGCAGCTTAGACGCAAGGGTAGCGAATCAAGAGACCCAGTACTTC. Translated, it gives CASSLDARVANQETQYF.

The chain joins TRBV7-8 to TRBJ2-5; 7 nucleotides line up with TRBD1. The CDR3 has 17 residues. Germline trimming cut 6 bases from V and 4 bases from J; bases unmatched to any gene: 17. Germline V gene lookup returns CDR1 SGHVS and CDR2 FQNEAQ. CDR3: CASRRMDRLIGGETQYF. As DNA, the CDR3 is TGTGCCAGCAGACGGATGGACAGGTTAATTGGTGGAGAGACCCAGTACTTC.

The chain links TRBV29-1 to TRBJ2-2; 11 nucleotides agree with TRBD2. Trimming removed 5 bases from V and 3 bases from J; junction bases left unmatched: 5. The CDR3 consists of 15 residues. The germline gives CDR1 SQVTM, CDR2 ANQGSEA. The CDR3 sequence: CSVTGTSGYTGELFF. CDR3 nucleotide sequence: TGCAGCGTTACCGGGACTAGCGGATACACCGGGGAGCTGTTTTTT.

V gene TRBV7-9 combines with J gene TRBJ2-3, with D perhaps TRBD2 (7 bases). The CDR3 is made up of 12 amino acids. V lost 2 bases and J lost 11, with 11 bases in between. Germline values: CDR1 SEHNR, CDR2 FQNEAQ (reference sequence). CDR3: CASSLSGGRQYF. CDR3 nucleotides: TGTGCCAGCAGCTTATCGGGGGGCCGGCAGTATTTT. Based on the CDR3 plus reference TRBV7-9 and TRBJ2-3, the full variable domain is DTGVSQNPRHKITKRGQNVTFRCDPISEHNRLYWYRQTLGQGPEFLTYFQNEAQLEKSRLLSDRFSAERPKGSFSTLEIQRTEQGDSAMYLCASSLSGGRQYFGPGTRLTVL.

The chain combines TRBV30 with TRBJ1-1; possible D gene TRBD1, 5 bases. In germline, CDR1 is GTSNPN, CDR2 SVGIG (reference sequence). This CDR3 has 15 residues. V was trimmed by 1 base and J by 3 bases, leaving 15 bases between them. The CDR3 spells CAWSGSGGSYTEAFF. The CDR3 nucleotides read TGTGCCTGGAGTGGAAGCGGGGGGTCCTACACTGAAGCTTTCTTT.

This chain uses TRBV6-1 with TRBJ1-3, with D possibly matching TRBD1 (6 bases). The V end lost 1 base, the J end lost 4 bases, and 11 bases lay between the germline ends. This CDR3 region has 15 residues. The V gene's germline CDR1 is MNHNS and CDR2 SASEGT. The CDR3 nucleotides are TGTGCCAGCAGTGAAGTGGGGACACCCGGAAACACCATATATTTT. It codes for CASSEVGTPGNTIYF.